These 10 T cell receptor beta chains originate from one sample sequenced in a study of technical replicates of blood from a few donors. Repertoires were generated with immunoSEQ multiplex PCR, while TCRdb's copy carries only in-frame clones and drops some. The repertoire includes about 100,000 clones, approximately 96% of them detected once, and 0.2% to 0.25% sits in the top ten. The sequencing sample was made of T cells isolated from PBMCs. The receptors were gathered from a human donor in good health.

The chain carries TRBV28 and TRBJ2-1, with 10 nucleotides matching TRBD2. The CDR3 has 18 amino acids. The J segment lost 12 bases and the V segment lost 4 bases, leaving 21 bases of the junction unmatched. Germline values: CDR1 MDHEN, CDR2 SYDVKM. The CDR3 DNA reads as TGTGCCAGCAGTTCTCCGACCCCGACTAGCGGGTTGATTCTTGGGCAGTTCTTC. Its translation is CASSSPTPTSGLILGQFF. Variable domain in full (rest from reference TRBV28 and TRBJ2-1): DVKVTQSSRYLVKRTGEKVFLECVQDMDHENMFWYRQDPGLGLRLIYFSYDVKMKEKGDIPEGYSVSREKKERFSLILESASTNQTSMYLCASSSPTPTSGLILGQFFGPGTRLTVL.

The rearrangement joins TRBV6-6 to TRBJ2-3, with D maybe TRBD1 (6 bases). Germline V gene sequence: CDR1 MNHNY, CDR2 SVGAGI (reference sequence). Between the trimmed V and J ends, which lost 6 bases and 1 base, there was a span of 14 bases. The CDR3 has 15 residues. The CDR3: CASSLEPGGTDTQYF. The CDR3 DNA reads TGTGCCAGCAGCCTCGAGCCAGGGGGCACAGATACGCAGTATTTT.

The V gene is TRBV11-2, the J gene TRBJ1-3; D unresolved. The CDR3 length is 17 residues. V was pared by 1 base and J by 0 bases, with 13 bases between. CDR1 is SGHAT and CDR2 is FQNNGV in the germline V gene. This chain's CDR3 is CASSLVYTLSSGNTIYF. CDR3 coding DNA: TGTGCCAGCAGCTTAGTATATACCCTCAGCTCTGGAAACACCATATATTTT.

This clone appeared once. V is TRBV28 and J is TRBJ1-2; 11 bases line up with TRBD1. Trimming at V came to 6 bases and at J to 2 bases, leaving 5 bases not matched to a gene. CDR3 length equals 15 residues. Germline V gene sequence: CDR1 MDHEN, CDR2 SYDVKM. The CDR3 DNA reads TGTGCCAGCAGCTCCCGGGACAGGGGGAACTATGGCTACACCTTC. Protein product: CASSSRDRGNYGYTF.

The V call is TRBV9, the J call TRBJ1-1, with D maybe TRBD1 (6 bases). Germline V gene lookup returns CDR1 SGDLS and CDR2 YYNGEE. This CDR3 has 14 amino acids. V was trimmed by 4 bases and J by 5 bases, leaving 15 bases between them. CDR3 sequence: CASSPGTPRTEAFF. The DNA of the CDR3 is TGTGCCAGCAGCCCCGGGACACCTCGGACTGAAGCTTTCTTT. Looking up the rest from reference TRBV9 and TRBJ1-1 gives the full variable domain: DSGVTQTPKHLITATGQRVTLRCSPRSGDLSVYWYQQSLDQGLQFLIQYYNGEERAKGNILERFSAQQFPDLHSELNLSSLELGDSALYFCASSPGTPRTEAFFGQGTRLTVV.

The chain is built from TRBV7-9 and TRBJ2-7; D ambiguous. The CDR3 is 14 residues long. The V and J ends lost 1 base and 7 bases respectively, with 14 bases between them. Looked up from germline, CDR1 is SEHNR and CDR2 is FQNEAQ (reference sequence). The CDR3 spells CASSLETPNGEQYF. CDR3 coding DNA: TGTGCCAGCAGCTTAGAGACTCCTAACGGTGAGCAGTACTTC.

The rearrangement links TRBV28 to TRBJ2-1; D may be TRBD2 (6 bases). V lost 2 bases to trimming and J lost 8 bases, with 7 bases between them. Germline values: CDR1 MDHEN, CDR2 SYDVKM. The CDR3 has 12 residues. The CDR3 reads CASSLGGDEQFF. The CDR3 DNA is TGTGCCAGCAGTTTAGGCGGGGATGAGCAGTTCTTC.

This chain links TRBV27 with TRBJ2-2; maybe TRBD1 (5 bases). Germline-derived CDR1 and CDR2 are MNHEY and SMNVEV (reference sequence). V lost 7 bases and J lost 6, with 18 bases in between. The CDR3 consists of 15 residues. This CDR3 reads CASNLLGDPAGELFF. The CDR3 nucleotides are TGTGCCAGCAATCTATTAGGGGATCCGGCCGGGGAGCTGTTTTTT.

The rearrangement joins TRBV7-8 to TRBJ2-3; 13 nucleotides line up with TRBD2. The junction had 7 bases not matched to a gene; V was cut back by 5 bases and J by 5 bases. There are 16 residues in the CDR3. Germline assignment: CDR1 SGHVS and CDR2 FQNEAQ. The CDR3 reads CASSRRTSGGVDTQYF. The CDR3 DNA is TGTGCCAGCAGCCGCCGGACTAGCGGGGGAGTAGATACGCAGTATTTT. The full variable domain, with the rest looked up from reference TRBV7-8 and TRBJ2-3, is GAGVSQSPRYKVAKRGQDVALRCDPISGHVSLFWYQQALGQGPEFLTYFQNEAQLDKSGLPSDRFFAERPEGSVSTLKIQRTQQEDSAVYLCASSRRTSGGVDTQYFGPGTRLTVL.

V gene TRBV11-3 combines with J gene TRBJ2-3; 8 bases match TRBD2. Germline V lookup: CDR1 SGHNT, CDR2 YENEEA. Trimming cost V 7 bases and J 4 bases; bases outside gene matches: 7. CDR3 size: 14 residues. The CDR3 nucleotides are TGTGCCAGCATCGGGACTAGTTCATCAGATACGCAGTATTTT. Residues: CASIGTSSSDTQYF.